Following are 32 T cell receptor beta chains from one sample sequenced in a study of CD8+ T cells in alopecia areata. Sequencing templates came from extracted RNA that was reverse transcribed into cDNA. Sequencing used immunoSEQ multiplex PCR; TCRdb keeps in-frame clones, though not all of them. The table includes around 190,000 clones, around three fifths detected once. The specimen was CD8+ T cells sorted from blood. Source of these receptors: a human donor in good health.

The CDR3 spells CASSLSPSGAADTQYF. The CDR3 coding sequence is TGTGCCAGCAGCTTATCCCCCAGCGGGGCTGCAGATACGCAGTATTTT. The chain recombines TRBV13 with TRBJ2-3; TRBD2 agrees at 7 bases. Germline CDR1 reads PRHDT; CDR2 reads FYEKMQ (reference sequence). This CDR3 is 16 amino acids long. The ends lost 2 bases at V and 4 bases at J; junction bases unmatched: 9.

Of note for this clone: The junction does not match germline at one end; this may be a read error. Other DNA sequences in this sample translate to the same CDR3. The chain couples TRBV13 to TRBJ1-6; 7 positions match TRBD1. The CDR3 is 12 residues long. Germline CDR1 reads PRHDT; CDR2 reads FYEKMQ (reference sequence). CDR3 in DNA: TGCGCCAGCAGAACAGGGGATTCACCCCTCCACTTT. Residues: CASRTGDSPLHF.

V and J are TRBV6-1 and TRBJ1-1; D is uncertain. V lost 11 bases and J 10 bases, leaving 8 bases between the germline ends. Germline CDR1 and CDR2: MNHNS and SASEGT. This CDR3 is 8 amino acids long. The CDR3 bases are TGTGCCGGTTCAGGAGCTTTCTTT. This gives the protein CAGSGAFF.

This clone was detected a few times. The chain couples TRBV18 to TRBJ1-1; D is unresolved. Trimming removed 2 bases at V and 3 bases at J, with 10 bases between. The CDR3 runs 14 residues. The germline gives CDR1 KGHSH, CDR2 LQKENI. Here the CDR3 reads CASSPSGLDTEAFF. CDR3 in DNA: TGTGCCAGCTCACCATCCGGGCTCGACACTGAAGCTTTCTTT.

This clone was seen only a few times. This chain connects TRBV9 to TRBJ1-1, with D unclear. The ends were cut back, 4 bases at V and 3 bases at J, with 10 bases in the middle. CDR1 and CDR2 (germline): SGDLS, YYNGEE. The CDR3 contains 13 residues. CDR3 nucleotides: TGTGCCAGCAGCCTTGGTGGTCACACTGAAGCTTTCTTT. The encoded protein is CASSLGGHTEAFF.

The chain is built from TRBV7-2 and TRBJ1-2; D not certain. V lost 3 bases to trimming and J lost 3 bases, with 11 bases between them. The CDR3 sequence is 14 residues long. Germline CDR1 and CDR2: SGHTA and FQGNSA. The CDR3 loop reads CASSFPGRHYGYTF. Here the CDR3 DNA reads TGTGCCAGCAGCTTCCCCGGGCGGCACTATGGCTACACCTTC.

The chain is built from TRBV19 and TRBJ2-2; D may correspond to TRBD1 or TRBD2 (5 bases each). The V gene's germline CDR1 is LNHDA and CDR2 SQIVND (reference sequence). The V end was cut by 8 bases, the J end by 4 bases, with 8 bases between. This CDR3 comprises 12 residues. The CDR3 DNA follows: TGTGCCAGTCAGGGACCCACCGGGGAGCTGTTTTTT. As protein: CASQGPTGELFF.

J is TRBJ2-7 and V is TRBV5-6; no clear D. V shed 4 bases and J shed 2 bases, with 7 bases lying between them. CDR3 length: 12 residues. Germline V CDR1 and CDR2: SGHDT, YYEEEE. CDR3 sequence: CASSRFPYEQYF. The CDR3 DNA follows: TGTGCCAGCAGCCGATTCCCCTACGAGCAGTACTTC.

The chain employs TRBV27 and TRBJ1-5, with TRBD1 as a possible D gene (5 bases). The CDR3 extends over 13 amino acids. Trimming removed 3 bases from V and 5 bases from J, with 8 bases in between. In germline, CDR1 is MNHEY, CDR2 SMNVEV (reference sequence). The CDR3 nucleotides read TGTGCCAGCAGTTTCCTAGGGGATCAGCCCCAGCATTTT. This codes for CASSFLGDQPQHF.

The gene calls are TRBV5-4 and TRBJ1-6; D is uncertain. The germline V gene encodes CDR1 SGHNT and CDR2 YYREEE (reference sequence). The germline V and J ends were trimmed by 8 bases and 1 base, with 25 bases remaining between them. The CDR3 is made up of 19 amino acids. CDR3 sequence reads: CASVFGRITGMSYNSPLHF. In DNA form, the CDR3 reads TGTGCCAGTGTGTTCGGGAGAATTACCGGAATGTCCTATAATTCACCCCTCCACTTT.

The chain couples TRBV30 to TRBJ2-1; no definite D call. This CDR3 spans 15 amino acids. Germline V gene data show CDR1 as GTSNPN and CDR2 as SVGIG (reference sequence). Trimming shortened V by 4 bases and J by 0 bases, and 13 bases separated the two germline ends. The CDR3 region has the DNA TGTGCCTGGAAAACGGACGTGAGCTCCTACAATGAGCAGTTCTTC. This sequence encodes CAWKTDVSSYNEQFF.

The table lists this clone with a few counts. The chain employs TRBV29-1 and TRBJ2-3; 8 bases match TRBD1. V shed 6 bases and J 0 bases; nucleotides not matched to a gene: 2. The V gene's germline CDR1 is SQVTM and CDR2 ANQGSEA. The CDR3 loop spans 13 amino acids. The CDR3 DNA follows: TGCAGCGTCCGACAGGGGAGCACAGATACGCAGTATTTT. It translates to CSVRQGSTDTQYF.

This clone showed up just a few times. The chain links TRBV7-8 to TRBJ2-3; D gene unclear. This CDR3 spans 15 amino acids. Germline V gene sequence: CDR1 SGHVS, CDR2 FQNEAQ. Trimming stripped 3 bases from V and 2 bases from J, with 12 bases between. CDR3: CASSLRTHTTDTQYF. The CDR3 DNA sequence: TGTGCCAGCAGCTTGAGGACCCACACCACAGATACGCAGTATTTT.

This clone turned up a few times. The CDR3 here is CASSSSGTGVAASYEQYF. The CDR3 coding sequence is TGTGCCAGCAGCTCGTCCGGGACAGGGGTCGCAGCCTCCTACGAGCAGTACTTC. The rearrangement uses TRBV7-9 and TRBJ2-7; TRBD1 agrees at 10 bases. The CDR3 sequence is 18 residues long. Per germline, CDR1 SEHNR and CDR2 FQNEAQ (reference sequence). Losses at the gene ends were 4 bases for V and 0 bases for J; bases not matched to a gene: 12.

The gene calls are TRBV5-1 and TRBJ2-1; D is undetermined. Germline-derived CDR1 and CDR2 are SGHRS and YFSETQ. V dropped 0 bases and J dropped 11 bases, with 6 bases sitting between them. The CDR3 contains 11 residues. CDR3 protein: CASSLGGQQFF. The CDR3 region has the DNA TGCGCCAGCAGCTTGGGAGGACAGCAGTTCTTC.

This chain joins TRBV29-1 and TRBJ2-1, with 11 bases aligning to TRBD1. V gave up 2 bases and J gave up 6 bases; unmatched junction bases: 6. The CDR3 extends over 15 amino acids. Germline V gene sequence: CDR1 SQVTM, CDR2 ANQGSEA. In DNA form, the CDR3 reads TGCAGCGTTGAAACCTCGGACAGGGGGCTCAATGAGCAGTTCTTC. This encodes CSVETSDRGLNEQFF.

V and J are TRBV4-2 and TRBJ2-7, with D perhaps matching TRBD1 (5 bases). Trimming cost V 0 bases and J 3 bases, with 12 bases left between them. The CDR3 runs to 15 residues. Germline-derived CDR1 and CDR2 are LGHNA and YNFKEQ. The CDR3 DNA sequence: TGTGCCAGCAGCCAAGAGTCAGGGAATCTCTACGAGCAGTACTTC. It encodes CASSQESGNLYEQYF.

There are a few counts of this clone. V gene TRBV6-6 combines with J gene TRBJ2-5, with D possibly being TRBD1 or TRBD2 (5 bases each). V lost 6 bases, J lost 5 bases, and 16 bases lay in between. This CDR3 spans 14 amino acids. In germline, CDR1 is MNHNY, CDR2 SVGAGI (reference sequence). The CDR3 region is CASRGTVYVETQYF. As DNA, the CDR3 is TGTGCCAGCAGGGGGACGGTTTATGTGGAGACCCAGTACTTC.

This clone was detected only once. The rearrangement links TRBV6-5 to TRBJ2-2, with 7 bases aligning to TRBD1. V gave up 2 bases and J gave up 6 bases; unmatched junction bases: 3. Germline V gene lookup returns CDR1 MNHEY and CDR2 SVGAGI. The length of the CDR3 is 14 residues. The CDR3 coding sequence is TGTGCCAGCAGTTACAGGGGGCCGGCCGGGGAGCTGTTTTTT. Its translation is CASSYRGPAGELFF.

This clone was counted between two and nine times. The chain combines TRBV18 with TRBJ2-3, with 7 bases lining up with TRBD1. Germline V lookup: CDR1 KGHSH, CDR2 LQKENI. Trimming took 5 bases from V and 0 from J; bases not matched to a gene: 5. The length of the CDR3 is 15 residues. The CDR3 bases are TGTGCCAGCTCAGAGACAGGGTCAAGCACAGATACGCAGTATTTT. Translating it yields CASSETGSSTDTQYF.

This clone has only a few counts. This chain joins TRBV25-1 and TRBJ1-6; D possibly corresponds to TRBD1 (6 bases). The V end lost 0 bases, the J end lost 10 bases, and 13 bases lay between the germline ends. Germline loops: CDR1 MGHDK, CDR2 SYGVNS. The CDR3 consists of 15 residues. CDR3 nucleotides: TGTGCCAGCAGTGAATACTCAGGGGTTGGCTCACCCCTCCACTTT. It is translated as CASSEYSGVGSPLHF.

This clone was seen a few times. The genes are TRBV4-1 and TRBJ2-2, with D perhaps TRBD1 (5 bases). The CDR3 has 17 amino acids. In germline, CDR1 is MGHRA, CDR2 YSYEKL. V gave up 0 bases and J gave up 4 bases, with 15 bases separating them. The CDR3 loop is CASSQDPAVQATGELFF. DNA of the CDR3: TGCGCCAGCAGCCAAGATCCTGCAGTACAGGCCACCGGGGAGCTGTTTTTT.

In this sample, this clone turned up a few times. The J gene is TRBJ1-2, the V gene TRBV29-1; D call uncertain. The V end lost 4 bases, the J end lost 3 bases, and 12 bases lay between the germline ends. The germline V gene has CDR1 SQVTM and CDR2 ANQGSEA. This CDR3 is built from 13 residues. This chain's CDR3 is CSVGGSVDYGYTF. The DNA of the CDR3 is TGCAGCGTTGGTGGGTCGGTGGACTATGGCTACACCTTC.

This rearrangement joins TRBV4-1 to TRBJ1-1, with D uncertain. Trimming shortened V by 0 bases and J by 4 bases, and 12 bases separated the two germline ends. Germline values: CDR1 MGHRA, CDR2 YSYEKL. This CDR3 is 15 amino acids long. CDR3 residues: CASSQDWVSGTEAFF. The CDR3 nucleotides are TGCGCCAGCAGCCAAGATTGGGTGTCGGGCACTGAAGCTTTCTTT.

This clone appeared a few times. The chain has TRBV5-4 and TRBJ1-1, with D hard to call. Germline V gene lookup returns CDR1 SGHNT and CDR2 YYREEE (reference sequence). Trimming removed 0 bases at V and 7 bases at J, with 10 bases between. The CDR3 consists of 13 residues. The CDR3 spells CASSLVGVGEAFF. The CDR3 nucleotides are TGTGCCAGCAGCTTGGTTGGAGTGGGTGAAGCTTTCTTT.

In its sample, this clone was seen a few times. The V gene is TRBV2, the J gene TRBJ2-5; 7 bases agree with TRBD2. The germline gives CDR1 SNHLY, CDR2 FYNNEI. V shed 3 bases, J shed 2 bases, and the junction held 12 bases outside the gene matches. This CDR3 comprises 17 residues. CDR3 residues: CASSDRPSGIGQETQYF. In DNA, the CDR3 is TGTGCCAGCAGTGATCGCCCCAGCGGGATAGGTCAAGAGACCCAGTACTTC.

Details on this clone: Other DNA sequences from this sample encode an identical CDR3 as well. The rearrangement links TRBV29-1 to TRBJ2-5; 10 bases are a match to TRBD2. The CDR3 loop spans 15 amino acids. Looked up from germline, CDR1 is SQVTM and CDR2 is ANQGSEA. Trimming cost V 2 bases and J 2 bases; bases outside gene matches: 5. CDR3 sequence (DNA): TGCAGCGTTGAACGAGCGGGGGGGCGTCAAGAGACCCAGTACTTC. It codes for CSVERAGGRQETQYF.

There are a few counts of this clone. CDR3 coding DNA: TGTGCTAGTGGTTTTTTTTTGGTTACGCAGTATTTT. The encoded protein is CASGFFLVTQYF. The chain combines TRBV12-5 with TRBJ2-3; no firm D call. V lost 3 bases and J 8 bases, leaving 9 bases between the germline ends. The germline V gene encodes CDR1 LGHNT and CDR2 FRNRAP. The CDR3 consists of 12 residues. The entire variable domain, with the rest obtained from reference TRBV12-5 and TRBJ2-3, is as follows: DARVTQTPRHKVTEMGQEVTMRCQPILGHNTVFWYRQTMMQGLELLAYFRNRAPLDDSGMPKDRFSAEMPDATLATLKIQPSEPRDSAVYFCASGFFLVTQYFGPGTRLTVL.

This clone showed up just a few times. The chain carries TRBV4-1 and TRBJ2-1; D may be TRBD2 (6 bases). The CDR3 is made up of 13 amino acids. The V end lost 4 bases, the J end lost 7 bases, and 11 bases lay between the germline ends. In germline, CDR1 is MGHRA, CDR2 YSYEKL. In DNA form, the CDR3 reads TGCGCCAGCAGCCGATCCGGGACTAATGAGCAGTTCTTC. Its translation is CASSRSGTNEQFF.

The DNA of the CDR3 is TGTGCCAGCAGTTGGGGACAGGTAAAGGAAGAGACCCAGTACTTC. Its protein product is CASSWGQVKEETQYF. The chain couples TRBV6-5 to TRBJ2-5; 8 nucleotides align to TRBD1. The ends lost 4 bases at V and 3 bases at J; junction bases unmatched: 7. Germline-derived CDR1 and CDR2 are MNHEY and SVGAGI. The CDR3 covers 15 residues.

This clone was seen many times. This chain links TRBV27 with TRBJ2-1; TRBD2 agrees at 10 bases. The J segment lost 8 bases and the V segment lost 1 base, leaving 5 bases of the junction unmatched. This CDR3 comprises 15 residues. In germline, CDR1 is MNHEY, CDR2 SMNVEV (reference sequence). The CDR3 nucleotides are TGTGCCAGCAGTTTATTGTCTAGCGGGGGCGATGAGCAGTTCTTC. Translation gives CASSLLSSGGDEQFF.

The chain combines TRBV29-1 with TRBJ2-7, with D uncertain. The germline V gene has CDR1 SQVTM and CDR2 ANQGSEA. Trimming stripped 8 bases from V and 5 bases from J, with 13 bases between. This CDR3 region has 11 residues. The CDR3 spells CSPVWSDEQYF. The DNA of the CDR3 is TGCAGCCCTGTATGGAGTGACGAGCAGTACTTC.